The clone carrying this TCR beta chain was seen ten or more times. Its specificity is unknown. Time point of the sample: persistent/refractory GD, antithyroid drugs over 5 years with positive TRAb. From PBMCs, RNA was extracted and then used to make the TCR library. The CDR3 has 13 amino acids. In germline, CDR1 is PRHDT, CDR2 FYEKMQ (reference sequence). Trimming took 5 bases from V and 5 from J, leaving 9 bases between them. These data come from a study of regulatory T cells in long-lasting Graves disease. HTBI primers from iRepertoire and Arm-PCR of CDR3 regions yielded the TCR beta libraries. A single record per CDR3 protein comes from TCRdb applying MiXCR to the multiplex PCR reads. Of roughly 490,000 distinct CDR3 sequences detected, 22% appear once; the ten largest clones hold around 13%. Study-level results: Persistent patients shared more public clonotypes (2,741) than new patients (about 1,000). Persistent disease exhibited a predilection for TRBV28, TRBJ1-2 and TRBJ2-5. Few sampled subjects may have lowered accuracy.

This sample comprised peripheral blood mononuclear cells (PBMCs), obtained when the disease was refractory, from a patient treated with antithyroid drugs. This TCR was sampled from a female donor with Graves disease. V and J are TRBV13 and TRBJ2-2; D gene ambiguous. This CDR3 is CASSPTQTGELFF. The CDR3 nucleotides read TGTGCCAGCAGCCCCACCCAAACCGGGGAGCTGTTTTTT.